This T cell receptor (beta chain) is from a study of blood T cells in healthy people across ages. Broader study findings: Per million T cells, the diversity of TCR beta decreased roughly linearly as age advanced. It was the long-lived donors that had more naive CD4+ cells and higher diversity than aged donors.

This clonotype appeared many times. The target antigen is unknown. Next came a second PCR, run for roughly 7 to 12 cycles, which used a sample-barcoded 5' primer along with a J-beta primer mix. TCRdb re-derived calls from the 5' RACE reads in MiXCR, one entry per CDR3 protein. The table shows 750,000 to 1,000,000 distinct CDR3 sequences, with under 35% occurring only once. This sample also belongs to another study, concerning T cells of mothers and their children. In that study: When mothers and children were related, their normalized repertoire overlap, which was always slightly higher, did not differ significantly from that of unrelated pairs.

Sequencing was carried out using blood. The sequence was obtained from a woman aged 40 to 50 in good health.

The CDR3 coding sequence is TGTGCCAGCAGCGTAGGCGGACCGGGACTAGCGGGAGAGACCCAGTACTTC. Translation: CASSVGGPGLAGETQYF. This chain connects TRBV9 to TRBJ2-5; 12 nucleotides agree with TRBD2. From germline, CDR1 is SGDLS and CDR2 YYNGEE. V lost 0 bases, J lost 4 bases, and 7 bases stayed unmatched. The CDR3 is made up of 17 amino acids.